Shown below are 4 T cell receptor beta chains from a single sample sequenced in a study of T cell responses to AZD1222 COVID-19 vaccine. Produced via immunoSEQ multiplex PCR; TCRdb's table is partial and in-frame only. The table records 150,000 to 200,000 clones, 90% to 95% of them present only once. Sequencing was performed on peripheral blood, taken 28 days after the second AZD1222 dose. All receptors come from an adult who received the AZD1222 COVID-19 vaccine.

CDR3 in amino acids: CAWSRSGQGIYGYTF. The CDR3 DNA reads TGTGCCTGGAGTAGATCGGGACAGGGGATCTATGGCTACACCTTC. V and J are TRBV30 and TRBJ1-2; TRBD1 agrees at 10 bases. The CDR3 runs 15 residues. CDR1 and CDR2 from the germline V gene are GTSNPN and SVGIG (reference sequence). The V segment lost 2 bases and the J segment 4 bases; nucleotides outside the gene matches: 7.

The chain joins TRBV27 to TRBJ2-1; the match to TRBD1 covers 10 bases. CDR1 is MNHEY and CDR2 is SMNVEV in the germline V gene (reference sequence). The CDR3 consists of 20 residues. V lost 6 bases, J lost 0 bases, and 17 bases stayed unmatched. CDR3 region: CASRLFPGQGIGSSYNEQFF. DNA of the CDR3: TGTGCCAGCAGACTATTTCCGGGACAGGGGATTGGGAGCTCCTACAATGAGCAGTTCTTC.

This clone was picked up a small number of times. The gene calls are TRBV7-7 and TRBJ2-5; TRBD2 aligns across 11 bases. This CDR3 has 15 amino acids. Germline V CDR1 and CDR2: SSHAT, FNYEAQ (reference sequence). After removal of 3 bases from V and 4 bases from J, the junction contained 4 bases not matched to a gene. Written as DNA, the CDR3 is TGTGCCAGCAGCTTGAGTAGCGGGAGGGGAGAGACCCAGTACTTC. Translated: CASSLSSGRGETQYF.

The rearrangement uses TRBV5-4 and TRBJ2-1, with D unresolved. The V end lost 0 bases, the J end lost 9 bases, and 7 bases lay between the germline ends. There are 12 residues in the CDR3. CDR1 and CDR2 (germline): SGHNT, YYREEE (reference sequence). CDR3 amino acids: CASSLEGAEQFF. DNA for the CDR3: TGTGCCAGCAGCTTGGAAGGTGCTGAGCAGTTCTTC.